The 21 T cell receptor beta chains below come from one sample, sequenced in a study. TCRdb fed the 5' RACE reads into MiXCR, producing one record per CDR3 protein. Of several thousand distinct CDR3 sequences detected, 30% to 40% appear once; the ten largest clones hold around 6.6%. Sequences were obtained from tumor-infiltrating memory CD4+ T cells sorted from the breast tumor. The subset was: memory CD4+ T cells, CD4+CD45RO+CD25-. The receptors stem from a female donor with breast cancer.

As concerns this clonotype: This could be a read error, since a much larger clone is one nucleotide away. The chain carries TRBV7-3 and TRBJ2-3, with D uncertain. The germline V and J ends were trimmed by 0 bases and 0 bases, with 7 bases remaining between them. Germline V gene lookup returns CDR1 SGHTA and CDR2 FQGTGA. The CDR3 is made up of 15 amino acids. The CDR3, as DNA: TGTGCCAGCAGCTTAACAGGAGCTAGCACAGATACGCAGTATTTT. Protein sequence: CASSLTGASTDTQYF.

This clonotype is deemed medium-sized (0.01 to 0.1%). The chain couples TRBV3-1 to TRBJ1-3; D is unclear. The CDR3 length is 14 residues. Trimming pared 6 bases from V and 2 bases from J, leaving 11 bases between. From germline, CDR1 is LGHDT and CDR2 YNNKEL (reference sequence). The CDR3, as DNA: TGTGCCAGCAGTCCGGTATCAACTGGAAACACCATATATTTT. Protein sequence: CASSPVSTGNTIYF.

This clonotype appeared a few times. J is TRBJ1-1 and V is TRBV29-1, with D unresolved. The CDR3 covers 15 residues. Looked up from germline, CDR1 is SQVTM and CDR2 is ANQGSEA. Trimming pared 4 bases from V and 0 bases from J, leaving 15 bases between. The CDR3 bases are TGCAGCGTTGCGAACCTGAACTACATGAACACTGAAGCTTTCTTT. It is translated as CSVANLNYMNTEAFF.

At least ten counts were recorded for this clonotype. This rearrangement joins TRBV20-1 to TRBJ2-3; D gene ambiguous. The V end was cut by 8 bases, the J end by 1 base, with 16 bases between. The CDR3 is made up of 14 amino acids. The germline V gene encodes CDR1 DFQATT and CDR2 SNEGSKA (reference sequence). CDR3 protein: CSFHNGQRTDTQYF. The CDR3 DNA sequence: TGCAGTTTCCACAACGGCCAGCGCACAGATACGCAGTATTTT.

This clonotype was seen many times. The chain is built from TRBV20-1 and TRBJ1-2, with D hard to call. This CDR3 spans 14 amino acids. Trimming left V 0 bases short and J 5 bases short, with 13 bases between. Germline V lookup: CDR1 DFQATT, CDR2 SNEGSKA (reference sequence). The CDR3 nucleotides are TGCAGTGCTAGAGATCGGAGTAACCGATATGGCTACACCTTC. This translates into CSARDRSNRYGYTF.

There are a few counts of this clonotype. V gene TRBV7-2 combines with J gene TRBJ2-1; 7 bases are a match to TRBD2. Germline loops: CDR1 SGHTA, CDR2 FQGNSA. This CDR3 comprises 15 residues. The V segment lost 5 bases and the J segment 4 bases; nucleotides outside the gene matches: 8. The CDR3 DNA reads TGTGCCAGCAGCGCCGGCGGGAGCGCTTACAATGAGCAGTTCTTC. This translates into CASSAGGSAYNEQFF.

Here the CDR3 reads CASSLASGTPYEQYF. DNA for the CDR3: TGCGCCAGCAGCTTGGCCAGTGGAACGCCCTACGAGCAGTACTTC. This chain uses TRBV5-1 with TRBJ2-7; D is unresolved. The V gene lost 0 bases and the J gene lost 2 bases, with 12 bases spanning the gap. This CDR3 comprises 15 residues. CDR1 and CDR2 from the germline V gene are SGHRS and YFSETQ. Supplemented by reference TRBV5-1 and TRBJ2-7, the full variable domain reads KAGVTQTPRYLIKTRGQQVTLSCSPISGHRSVSWYQQTPGQGLQFLFEYFSETQRNKGNFPGRFSGRQFSNSRSEMNVSTLELGDSALYLCASSLASGTPYEQYFGPGTRLTVT.

As regards this clonotype: A read error may produce the germline difference seen at one junction end. The chain links TRBV6-5 to TRBJ2-1; TRBD2 might be the D (7 bases). Germline V gene data show CDR1 as MNHEY and CDR2 as SVGAGI. The CDR3 is 18 residues long. As DNA, the CDR3 is TGTGCCAGCAGTCCCCAGGATTCGGCGGGAGCTGGGGACAATGGGCAGTTCTTC. It translates to CASSPQDSAGAGDNGQFF.

This clonotype was counted at least ten times. CDR3 sequence: CASSLGPTNEQYF. CDR3 sequence (DNA): TGTGCCAGCAGCTTGGGGCCGACGAACGAGCAGTACTTC. The chain carries TRBV5-6 and TRBJ2-7; D call uncertain. V was shortened by 0 bases and J by 5 bases, with 9 bases between the two germline ends. The CDR3 has 13 amino acids. From germline, CDR1 is SGHDT and CDR2 YYEEEE.

This clonotype was detected only a few times. The genes are TRBV6-5 and TRBJ1-5, with D perhaps matching TRBD1 (5 bases). Germline assignment: CDR1 MNHEY and CDR2 SVGAGI. V was cut by 8 bases and J by 4 bases, with 18 bases left in between. The CDR3 extends over 15 amino acids. For the CDR3, the DNA is TGTGCCAGCTCCCCGGGAGGGGACGGTAATCAGCCCCAGCATTTT. Protein: CASSPGGDGNQPQHF.

For this clonotype: A read error may produce the germline difference seen at one junction end. This chain connects TRBV18 to TRBJ1-4; maybe TRBD1 (5 bases). This CDR3 contains 15 residues. Germline CDR1 reads KGHSH; CDR2 reads LQKENI. The CDR3 region has the DNA TGTGCCAGCTCACGGGACCAAGCAGCTAATGAAAAGCTGTTTTTT. Encoded protein: CASSRDQAANEKLFF.

With regard to this clonotype: One end of the junction does not line up with germline, which may come from a read error. CDR3 sequence reads: CDSSHLTGSQETQYF. CDR3 nucleotide sequence: TGCGACAGCAGCCATCTGACAGGGAGTCAAGAGACCCAGTACTTC. The chain joins TRBV4-1 to TRBJ2-5, with 7 bases fitting TRBD1. Germline lookup yields CDR1 MGHRA and CDR2 YSYEKL. The CDR3 is made up of 15 amino acids.

V is TRBV25-1 and J is TRBJ2-1, with a tentative D call TRBD1 (5 bases). Germline loops: CDR1 MGHDK, CDR2 SYGVNS. Trimming shortened V by 8 bases and J by 1 base, and 18 bases separated the two germline ends. CDR3 length equals 16 residues. The CDR3 protein is CASERTGRTSYNEQFF. The CDR3 nucleotides read TGTGCCAGCGAGCGCACAGGCCGTACTTCCTACAATGAGCAGTTCTTC. Looking up the rest from reference TRBV25-1 and TRBJ2-1 gives the full variable domain: EADIYQTPRYLVIGTGKKITLECSQTMGHDKMYWYQQDPGMELHLIHYSYGVNSTEKGDLSSESTVSRIRTEHFPLTLESARPSHTSQYLCASERTGRTSYNEQFFGPGTRLTVL.

The rearrangement links TRBV12-3 or TRBV12-4 to TRBJ2-1, with D possibly being TRBD1 (6 bases). Trimming removed 5 bases at V and 4 bases at J, with 15 bases between. CDR3 size: 15 residues. In DNA, the CDR3 is TGTGCCAGCAGTAAGGACAGTAATATATACAATGAGCAGTTCTTC. Its protein is CASSKDSNIYNEQFF.

This clonotype was observed many times. The chain joins TRBV11-1 to TRBJ2-2, with D perhaps matching TRBD1 (6 bases). V was clipped by 3 bases and J by 5 bases, with 10 bases between them. The germline V gene encodes CDR1 SGHAT and CDR2 FQDESV (reference sequence). The CDR3 covers 14 residues. The CDR3 sequence is CASSFKGVTGELFF. CDR3 coding DNA: TGTGCCAGCAGCTTTAAGGGGGTAACCGGGGAGCTGTTTTTT.

Concerning this clonotype itself: This may stem from a read error, because a much larger clone lies one nucleotide away. The J gene is TRBJ1-1, the V gene TRBV9, with D possibly TRBD1 on 6 matching bases. This CDR3 has 14 residues. V dropped 2 bases and J dropped 4 bases, with 12 bases sitting between them. Germline CDR1 and CDR2: SGDLS and YYNGEE. DNA of the CDR3: TGTGCCAGCAGCGTGCACACAGGGAGCACTGAAGCTTTCTTT. This translates into CASSVHTGSTEAFF.

This clonotype turned up a few times. The rearrangement joins TRBV5-1 to TRBJ2-1; the D gene is possibly TRBD2 (6 bases). Germline V gene lookup returns CDR1 SGHRS and CDR2 YFSETQ. Trimming shortened V by 0 bases and J by 8 bases, and 15 bases separated the two germline ends. This CDR3 has 15 residues. CDR3 residues: CASSLDWRGGHEQFF. The CDR3 DNA sequence: TGCGCCAGCAGCTTGGATTGGCGGGGTGGGCATGAGCAGTTCTTC. Using reference TRBV5-1 and TRBJ2-1 for the parts outside the CDR3, the full variable domain is KAGVTQTPRYLIKTRGQQVTLSCSPISGHRSVSWYQQTPGQGLQFLFEYFSETQRNKGNFPGRFSGRQFSNSRSEMNVSTLELGDSALYLCASSLDWRGGHEQFFGPGTRLTVL.

By sample fraction, this clonotype is large. The genes are TRBV5-6 and TRBJ2-3; D possibly corresponds to TRBD1 (6 bases). With 4 bases removed from V and 6 bases from J, the gap between germline ends came to 12 bases. Looked up from germline, CDR1 is SGHDT and CDR2 is YYEEEE. This CDR3 comprises 13 residues. CDR3: CASSPTGADTQYF. CDR3 nucleotides: TGTGCCAGCAGCCCGACAGGAGCGGATACGCAGTATTTT.

CDR3 nucleotides: TGCAGCGTTGTAGGGCAGAGCTCCTACGAGCAGTACTTC. It specifies CSVVGQSSYEQYF. The chain uses TRBV29-1 and TRBJ2-7; no clear D gene. The germline V and J ends were trimmed by 4 bases and 0 bases, with 10 bases remaining between them. The CDR3 consists of 13 residues. Germline loops: CDR1 SQVTM, CDR2 ANQGSEA.

This clonotype was found a few times. The chain employs TRBV4-2 and TRBJ1-1, with 7 bases that match TRBD1. The CDR3 sequence is 16 residues long. J was trimmed by 0 bases and V by 3 bases; bases with no gene match: 7. Germline V gene sequence: CDR1 LGHNA, CDR2 YNFKEQ. DNA for the CDR3: TGTGCCAGCAGCCACCCGCGGACAGGTCTGAACACTGAAGCTTTCTTT. Translated, it gives CASSHPRTGLNTEAFF.

This clonotype occurred many times. CDR3 protein: CASTQRKHEQYF. CDR3 nucleotide sequence: TGTGCCAGCACCCAGCGGAAGCACGAGCAGTACTTC. The genes are TRBV6-6 and TRBJ2-7; possibly TRBD2 for D (5 bases). V was pared by 7 bases and J by 5 bases, with 12 bases between. The CDR3 consists of 12 residues. Germline V gene lookup returns CDR1 MNHNY and CDR2 SVGAGI (reference sequence).